This record concerns one TCR beta chain sequence. It was with 60 Vbeta and 13 Jbeta primers that the PCR ran. Repertoires were generated with immunoSEQ multiplex PCR, while TCRdb's copy carries only in-frame clones and drops some. The sample holds 140,000 to 150,000 clones, 70% to 80% seen once. This record comes from a study of cytomegalovirus exposure and HLA in healthy donors. Trimming left V 7 bases short and J 1 base short, with 19 bases between. Germline CDR1 and CDR2: LNHNV and YYDKDF (reference sequence). This CDR3 is built from 17 residues. The material sequenced was PBMCs. V is TRBV15 and J is TRBJ2-2; tentative D call: TRBD2 (5 bases). This clonotype was obtained from a man aged 40-50 years in good health and CMV-seropositive. CDR3 coding DNA: TGTGCCACCACCCTTAGGTGGTCCGGGAAGAACACCGGGGAGCTGTTTTTT. Its translation: CATTLRWSGKNTGELFF.